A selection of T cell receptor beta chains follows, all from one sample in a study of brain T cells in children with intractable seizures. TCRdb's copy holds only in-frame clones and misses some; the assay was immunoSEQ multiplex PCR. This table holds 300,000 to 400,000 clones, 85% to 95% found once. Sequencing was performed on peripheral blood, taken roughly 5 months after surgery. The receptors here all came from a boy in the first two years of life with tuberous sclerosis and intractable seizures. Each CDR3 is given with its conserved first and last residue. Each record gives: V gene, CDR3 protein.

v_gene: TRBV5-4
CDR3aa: CASSKTGTGPFGYGYTF

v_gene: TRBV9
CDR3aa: CASSALRQGRSLNTEAFF

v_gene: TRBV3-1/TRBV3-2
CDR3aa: CASSPSGTADTEAFF

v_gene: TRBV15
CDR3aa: CATSRGGQPQHF

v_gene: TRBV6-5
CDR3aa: CASGGGSGANVLTF

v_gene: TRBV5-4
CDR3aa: CASSLRQGDTEAFF

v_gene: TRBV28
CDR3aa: CASSPPTPNTEAFF

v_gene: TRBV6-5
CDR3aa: CASSYYGQAGELFF

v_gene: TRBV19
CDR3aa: CASSIEGWTEAFF

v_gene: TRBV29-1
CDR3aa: CSVVPGPARETQYF

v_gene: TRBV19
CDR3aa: CASSNTKRRNIQYF

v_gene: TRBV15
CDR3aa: CATSRGGIGNTIYF

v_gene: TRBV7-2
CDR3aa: CASSAGLAGTYEQYF

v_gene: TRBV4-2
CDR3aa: CASSQASSLYNEQFF

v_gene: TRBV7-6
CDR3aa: CASSPKGVMAYGYTF

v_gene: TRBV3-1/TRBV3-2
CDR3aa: CASSQNPYEQYF

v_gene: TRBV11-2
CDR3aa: CASRLIKTGARNGYTF

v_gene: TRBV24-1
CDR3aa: CATSDLKGRGTDTQYF

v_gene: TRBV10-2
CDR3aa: CASSVEGLYSYEQYF

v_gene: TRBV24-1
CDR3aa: CATSPREGRGAQYF

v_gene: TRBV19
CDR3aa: CASSIGDMNTEAFF

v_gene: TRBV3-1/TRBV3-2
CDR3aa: CASSQDPRGSGYTF

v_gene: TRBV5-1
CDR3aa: CASSLQGNYGYTF

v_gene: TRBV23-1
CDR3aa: CASSHPRQGTEAFF

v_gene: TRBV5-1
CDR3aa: CASRAGGAYGYTF

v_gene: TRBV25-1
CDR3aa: CASSQPPPDTQYF

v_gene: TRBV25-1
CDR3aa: CASSQTPEQFF